This T cell receptor (beta chain) is drawn from a study of blood T cells in healthy people across ages. General study points: Older age went with lower TCR beta diversity per million T cells, in a roughly linear way. The percentage of naive T cells correlated strongly with TCR beta diversity.

With respect to this clonotype: The antigen is undetermined. A read error may account for a junction end that differs from germline.

Per sample, extraction of total RNA gave at least 6 micrograms in every case. Sample-barcoded 5' priming and a J-beta primer mix drove a second PCR of roughly 6 to 12 cycles. The authors tagged each cDNA molecule using a template-switch adaptor with 12 random nucleotides. Using its own MiXCR run on the 5' RACE reads, TCRdb lists one record per CDR3 protein. Of about 640,000 distinct CDR3 sequences in the sample, about 53% were seen once. Germline loops: CDR1 DFQATT, CDR2 SNEGSKA (reference sequence). The CDR3 consists of 16 residues. Sequenced sample: blood. The rearrangement links TRBV20-1 to TRBJ2-2; TRBD2 might be the D (6 bases). This receptor was obtained from a man aged 55-75 years in good health. CDR3 sequence reads: CSASRGTLANIGELFF. CDR3 coding DNA: TGCAGTGCTAGTCGCGGGACTCTTGCGAACATCGGGGAGCTGTTTTTT.